Included here is one T cell receptor (beta chain) sequence, with context. As yet, its antigen is unknown. Random-hexamer reverse transcription was applied to about 0.45 to 1 ug RNA. The immunoSEQ assay covered 54 Vbeta and 13 Jbeta segments for CDR3. Each CDR3 protein is one row after TCRdb ran MiXCR on the immunoSEQ multiplex PCR reads. The sample shows approximately 200,000 distinct CDR3 sequences, roughly 95% of them seen only once. The CDR3 extends over 12 amino acids. The V gene lost 4 bases and the J gene lost 5 bases, with 9 bases spanning the gap. Germline values: CDR1 MDHEN, CDR2 SYDVKM. This specimen comes from a study of CD8 T cells in Susac syndrome. Multiple sclerosis controls were treatment-naive patients with stable or active relapsing-remitting disease. Overall study results and limits: The authors acknowledged that the study's TCR sequencing and HLA analysis involved relatively few individuals.

The chain joins TRBV28 to TRBJ2-7; D is undetermined. The sample consisted of CD4+ T cells from PBMCs. This TCR was sampled from a human donor with multiple sclerosis. CDR3 in amino acids: CASSSYRNEQYF. The CDR3 DNA follows: TGTGCCAGCAGTTCCTACAGAAACGAGCAGTACTTC.